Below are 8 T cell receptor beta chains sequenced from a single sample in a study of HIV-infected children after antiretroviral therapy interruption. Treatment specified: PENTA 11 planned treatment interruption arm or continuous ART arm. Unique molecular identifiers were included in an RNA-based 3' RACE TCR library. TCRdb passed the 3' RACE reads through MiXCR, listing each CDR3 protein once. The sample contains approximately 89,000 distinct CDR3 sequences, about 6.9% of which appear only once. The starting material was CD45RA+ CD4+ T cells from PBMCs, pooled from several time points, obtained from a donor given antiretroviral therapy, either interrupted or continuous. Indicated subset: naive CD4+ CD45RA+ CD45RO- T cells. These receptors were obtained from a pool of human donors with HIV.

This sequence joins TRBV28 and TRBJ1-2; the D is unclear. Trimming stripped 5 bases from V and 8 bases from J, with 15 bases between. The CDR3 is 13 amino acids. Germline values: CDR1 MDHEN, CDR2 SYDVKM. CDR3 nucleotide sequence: TGTGCCAGCAGTCCCTCCGGGGTGGAAGGCTACACCTTC. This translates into CASSPSGVEGYTF.

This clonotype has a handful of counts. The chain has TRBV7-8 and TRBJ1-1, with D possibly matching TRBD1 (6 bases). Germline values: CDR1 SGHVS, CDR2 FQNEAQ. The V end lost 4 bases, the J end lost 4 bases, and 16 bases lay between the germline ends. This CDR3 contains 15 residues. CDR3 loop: CASSSTGGAGTEAFF. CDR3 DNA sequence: TGTGCCAGCAGCTCAACGGGGGGCGCGGGCACTGAAGCTTTCTTT.

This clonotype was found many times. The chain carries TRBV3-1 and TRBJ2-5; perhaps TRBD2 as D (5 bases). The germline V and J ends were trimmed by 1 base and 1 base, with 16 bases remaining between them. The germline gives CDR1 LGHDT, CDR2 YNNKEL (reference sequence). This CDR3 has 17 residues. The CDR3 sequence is CASSQGELRRSQETQYF. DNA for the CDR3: TGTGCCAGCAGCCAAGGGGAGTTAAGGAGGTCCCAAGAGACCCAGTACTTC.

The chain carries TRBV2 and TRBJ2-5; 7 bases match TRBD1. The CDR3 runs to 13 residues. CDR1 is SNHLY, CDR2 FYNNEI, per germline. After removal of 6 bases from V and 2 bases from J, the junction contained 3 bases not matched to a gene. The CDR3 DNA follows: TGTGCCAGCAGCCGGGACAGACAAGAGACCCAGTACTTC. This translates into CASSRDRQETQYF. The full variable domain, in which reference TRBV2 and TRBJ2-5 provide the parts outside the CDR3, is EPEVTQTPSHQVTQMGQEVILRCVPISNHLYFYWYRQILGQKVEFLVSFYNNEISEKSEIFDDQFSVERPDGSNFTLKIRSTKLEDSAMYFCASSRDRQETQYFGPGTRLLVL.

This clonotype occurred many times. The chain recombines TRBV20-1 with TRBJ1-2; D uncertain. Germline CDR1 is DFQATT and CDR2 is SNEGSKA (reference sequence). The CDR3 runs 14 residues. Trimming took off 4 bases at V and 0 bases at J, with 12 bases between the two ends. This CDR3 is CSAIRTGSNYGYTF. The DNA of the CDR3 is TGCAGTGCTATCCGGACGGGGTCTAACTATGGCTACACCTTC.

The CDR3 reads CASNMWGIQGTGELFF. CDR3 sequence (DNA): TGTGCCAGCAACATGTGGGGGATACAAGGGACCGGGGAGCTGTTTTTT. J is TRBJ2-2 and V is TRBV7-9, with D perhaps TRBD1 or TRBD2 (5 bases each). Germline V gives CDR1 SEHNR, CDR2 FQNEAQ (reference sequence). The CDR3 consists of 16 residues. Between the trimmed V and J ends, which lost 7 bases and 5 bases, there was a span of 20 bases.

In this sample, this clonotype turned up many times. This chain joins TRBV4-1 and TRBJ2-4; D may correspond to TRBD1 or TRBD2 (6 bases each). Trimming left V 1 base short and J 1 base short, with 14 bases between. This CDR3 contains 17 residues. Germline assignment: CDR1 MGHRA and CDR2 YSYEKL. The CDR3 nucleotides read TGCGCCAGCAGCCAAGTTAGGGGGGCCGGGGCCAAAAACATTCAGTACTTC. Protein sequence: CASSQVRGAGAKNIQYF.

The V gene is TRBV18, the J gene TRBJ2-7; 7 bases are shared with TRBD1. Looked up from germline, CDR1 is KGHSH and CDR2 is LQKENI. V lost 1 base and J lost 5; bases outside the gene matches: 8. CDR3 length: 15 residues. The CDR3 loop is CASSPLGQAPNEQYF. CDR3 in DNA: TGTGCCAGCTCACCACTCGGACAGGCTCCTAACGAGCAGTACTTC.